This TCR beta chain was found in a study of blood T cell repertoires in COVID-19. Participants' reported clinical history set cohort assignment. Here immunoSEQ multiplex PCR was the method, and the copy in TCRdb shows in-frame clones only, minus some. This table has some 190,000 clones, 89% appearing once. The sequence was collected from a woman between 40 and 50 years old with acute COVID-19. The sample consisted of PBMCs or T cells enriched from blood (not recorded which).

The CDR3 DNA reads as TGTGCCAGTAGTCCGGGGAAGGCCTACGAGCAGTACTTC. It codes for CASSPGKAYEQYF. The chain is built from TRBV19 and TRBJ2-7; a possible D gene is TRBD2 (5 bases). This CDR3 is built from 13 residues. Germline V gene data show CDR1 as LNHDA and CDR2 as SQIVND (reference sequence). V lost 5 bases and J 2 bases, leaving 10 bases between the germline ends.